The 12 T cell receptor beta chains presented below share a single source sample, sequenced in a study of T cells after posttransplantation cyclophosphamide. Sequencing used immunoSEQ multiplex PCR; TCRdb keeps in-frame clones, though not all of them. The sample holds 2,000 to 3,000 clones, and no clone turns up only once. Cyclophosphamide on days +3 and +4 followed busulfan-fludarabine conditioning and a marrow graft. Sequenced here: PBMCs, sampled after an allogeneic stem cell transplant with post-transplant cyclophosphamide. The source is a female patient over 55 who received an allogeneic stem cell transplant from an unrelated donor, was CMV-positive, and had acute GVHD only. A subset of T cells may come from the graft donor.

This clone was found many times. V gene TRBV5-8 combines with J gene TRBJ2-2, with D possibly being TRBD1 (5 bases). Trimming removed 3 bases from V and 2 bases from J, with 14 bases in between. The CDR3 is 16 amino acids. In germline, CDR1 is SGHTS, CDR2 YDEGEE. Here the CDR3 DNA reads TGTGCCAGCAGCTCCTGGACCCAGGGAAACACCGGGGAGCTGTTTTTT. This encodes CASSSWTQGNTGELFF.

This clone was seen many times. The chain uses TRBV7-2 and TRBJ2-3; 10 bases agree with TRBD1. Germline CDR1 and CDR2: SGHTA and FQGNSA. The J segment lost 4 bases and the V segment lost 5 bases, leaving 9 bases of the junction unmatched. The CDR3 has 16 amino acids. CDR3: CASSAPPGQGPDTQYF. The CDR3 coding sequence is TGTGCCAGCAGCGCACCCCCGGGACAGGGGCCAGATACGCAGTATTTT.

This clone was observed at least ten times. V is TRBV7-3 and J is TRBJ2-1; no definite D call. This CDR3 contains 13 residues. Trimming pared 1 base from V and 5 bases from J, leaving 6 bases between. In germline, CDR1 is SGHTA, CDR2 FQGTGA. CDR3 DNA: TGTGCCAGCAGCTTAATTCCCAACAATGAGCAGTTCTTC. Its protein is CASSLIPNNEQFF.

The chain recombines TRBV7-3 with TRBJ2-7; 7 bases match TRBD2. This CDR3 spans 16 amino acids. In germline, CDR1 is SGHTA, CDR2 FQGTGA. V trimming: 3 bases; J trimming: 1 base; junction bases outside the gene matches: 9. DNA for the CDR3: TGTGCCAGCAGCTTGGGGGGGGTGTCGGGGTCCTACGAGCAGTACTTC. This encodes CASSLGGVSGSYEQYF.

This clone ranks as large. This chain uses TRBV6-2 or TRBV6-3 with TRBJ1-5; a possible D gene is TRBD1 (5 bases). This CDR3 is 11 amino acids long. Trimming cost V 11 bases and J 9 bases, with 14 bases left between them. From germline, CDR1 is MNHEY and CDR2 SVGEGT. The CDR3 spells CAGGDSAPQHF. The CDR3 nucleotides are TGTGCCGGGGGGGATAGCGCGCCCCAGCATTTT.

This clone was counted at least ten times. The CDR3 bases are TGTGCCAGCTCACCCGGGACAGGGGGCCTAGGCTACACCTTC. Amino acids: CASSPGTGGLGYTF. The chain is built from TRBV18 and TRBJ1-2; TRBD1 agrees at 12 bases. CDR3 size: 14 residues. Germline loops: CDR1 KGHSH, CDR2 LQKENI. The V segment lost 3 bases and the J segment 8 bases; nucleotides outside the gene matches: 4. Variable domain in full (rest from reference TRBV18 and TRBJ1-2): NAGVMQNPRHLVRRRGQEARLRCSPMKGHSHVYWYRQLPEEGLKFMVYLQKENIIDESGMPKERFSAEFPKEGPSILRIQQVVRGDSAAYFCASSPGTGGLGYTFGSGTRLTVV.

This clone was recorded at least ten times. This chain uses TRBV15 with TRBJ1-1, with TRBD1 identical over 10 bases. The CDR3 loop spans 15 amino acids. The V gene's germline CDR1 is LNHNV and CDR2 YYDKDF (reference sequence). V gave up 8 bases and J gave up 0 bases; unmatched junction bases: 6. CDR3 nucleotide sequence: TGTGCCACCGGGACAGGGGCCTTTTTGAACACTGAAGCTTTCTTT. This translates into CATGTGAFLNTEAFF.

This clone was observed a few times. The chain combines TRBV20-1 with TRBJ2-7; possibly TRBD1 for D (5 bases). Germline V CDR1 and CDR2: DFQATT, SNEGSKA (reference sequence). The germline V and J ends were trimmed by 3 bases and 4 bases, with 7 bases remaining between them. This CDR3 region has 11 residues. The CDR3 nucleotides read TGCAGTGCTAGCAAGGGGTACGAGCAGTACTTC. Its protein product is CSASKGYEQYF.

This clone showed up many times. The rearrangement uses TRBV10-3 and TRBJ1-1, with 7 nucleotides matching TRBD1. CDR3 length: 14 residues. V lost 4 bases to trimming and J lost 3 bases; unmatched junction nucleotides: 5. Germline lookup yields CDR1 ENHRY and CDR2 SYGVKD. The CDR3 nucleotides read TGTGCCATCAGTGGACAGGGTTCGTACACTGAAGCTTTCTTT. Translation: CAISGQGSYTEAFF.

This clone counts as medium-sized. The chain uses TRBV19 and TRBJ2-5, with a weak D call TRBD1 (6 bases). The germline gives CDR1 LNHDA, CDR2 SQIVND (reference sequence). Trimming left V 7 bases short and J 2 bases short, with 17 bases between. CDR3 length: 15 residues. CDR3 sequence (DNA): TGTGCCAGTAAGACAGGTGATATGAGGCAAGAGACCCAGTACTTC. This translates into CASKTGDMRQETQYF.

The sample holds many counts of this clone. The chain has TRBV6-5 and TRBJ1-5; the D is unclear. The germline V and J ends were trimmed by 2 bases and 1 base, with 9 bases remaining between them. The CDR3 extends over 15 amino acids. In germline, CDR1 is MNHEY, CDR2 SVGAGI. CDR3 amino acids: CASSYRGRSNQPQHF. The CDR3 nucleotides read TGTGCCAGCAGTTACCGTGGCAGGAGCAATCAGCCCCAGCATTTT.

This clone was counted at least ten times. The J gene is TRBJ1-1, the V gene TRBV28, with D uncertain. The germline V gene has CDR1 MDHEN and CDR2 SYDVKM. Between the trimmed V and J ends, which lost 3 bases and 0 bases, there was a span of 8 bases. This CDR3 spans 14 amino acids. The DNA for the CDR3 is TGTGCCAGCAGTTTCGAGCCTCTGAACACTGAAGCTTTCTTT. Residues: CASSFEPLNTEAFF.